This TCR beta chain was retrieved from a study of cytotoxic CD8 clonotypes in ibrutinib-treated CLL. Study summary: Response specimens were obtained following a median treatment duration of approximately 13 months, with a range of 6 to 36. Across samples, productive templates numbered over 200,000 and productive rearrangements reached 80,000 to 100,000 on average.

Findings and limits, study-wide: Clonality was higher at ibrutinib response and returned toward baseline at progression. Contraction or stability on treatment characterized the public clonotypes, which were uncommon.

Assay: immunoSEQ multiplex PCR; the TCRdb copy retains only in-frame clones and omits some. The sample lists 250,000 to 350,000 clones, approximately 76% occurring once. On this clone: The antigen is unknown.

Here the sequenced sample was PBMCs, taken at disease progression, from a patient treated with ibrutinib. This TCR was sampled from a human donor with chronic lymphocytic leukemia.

The CDR3 region has the DNA TGTGCCAGCGGCCTAGCGGGAGTTTACGAGCAGTACTTC. Encoded protein: CASGLAGVYEQYF. The chain is built from TRBV7-9 and TRBJ2-7; 10 positions agree with TRBD2. The length of the CDR3 is 13 residues. The V gene end was trimmed by 8 bases and the J gene end by 4 bases; junction bases not matched to a gene: 5. In germline, CDR1 is SEHNR, CDR2 FQNEAQ (reference sequence).